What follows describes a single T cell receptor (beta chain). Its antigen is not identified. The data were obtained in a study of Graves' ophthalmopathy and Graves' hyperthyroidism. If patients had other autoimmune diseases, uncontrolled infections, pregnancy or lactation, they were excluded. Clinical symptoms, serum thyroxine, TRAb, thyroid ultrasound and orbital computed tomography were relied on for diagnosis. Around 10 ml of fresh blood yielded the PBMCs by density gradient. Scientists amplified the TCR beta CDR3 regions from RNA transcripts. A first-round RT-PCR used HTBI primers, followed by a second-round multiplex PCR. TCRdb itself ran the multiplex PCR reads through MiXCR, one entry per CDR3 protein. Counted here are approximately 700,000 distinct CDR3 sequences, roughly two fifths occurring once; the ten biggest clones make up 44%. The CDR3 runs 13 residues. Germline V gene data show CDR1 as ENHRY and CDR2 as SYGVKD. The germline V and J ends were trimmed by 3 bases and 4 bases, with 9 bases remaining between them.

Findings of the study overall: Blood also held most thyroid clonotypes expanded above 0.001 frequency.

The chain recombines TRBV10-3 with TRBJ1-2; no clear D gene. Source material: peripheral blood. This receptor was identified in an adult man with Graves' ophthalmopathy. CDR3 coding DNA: TGTGCCATCAGTGACACGGAACTCTATGGCTACACCTTC. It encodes CAISDTELYGYTF.